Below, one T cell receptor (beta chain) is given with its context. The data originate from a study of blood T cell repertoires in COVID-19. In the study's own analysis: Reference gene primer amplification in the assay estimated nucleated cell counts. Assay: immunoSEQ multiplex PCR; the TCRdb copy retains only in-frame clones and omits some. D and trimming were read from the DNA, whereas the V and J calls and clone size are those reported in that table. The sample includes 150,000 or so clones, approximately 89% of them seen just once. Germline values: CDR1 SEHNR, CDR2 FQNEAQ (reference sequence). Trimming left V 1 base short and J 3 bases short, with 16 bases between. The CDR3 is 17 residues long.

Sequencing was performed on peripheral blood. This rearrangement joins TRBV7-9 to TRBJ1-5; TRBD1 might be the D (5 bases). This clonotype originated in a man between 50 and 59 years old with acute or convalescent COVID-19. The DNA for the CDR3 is TGTGCCAGCAGCTTAGAGGGGATTGGGCAGCTCAATCAGCCCCAGCATTTT. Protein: CASSLEGIGQLNQPQHF. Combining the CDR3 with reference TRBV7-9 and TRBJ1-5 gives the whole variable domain DTGVSQNPRHKITKRGQNVTFRCDPISEHNRLYWYRQTLGQGPEFLTYFQNEAQLEKSRLLSDRFSAERPKGSFSTLEIQRTEQGDSAMYLCASSLEGIGQLNQPQHFGDGTRLSIL.